The source of this T cell receptor beta chain is a study of blood T cell repertoires in COVID-19. CDR3 length equals 13 residues. Trimming left V 6 bases short and J 6 bases short, with 13 bases between. The germline gives CDR1 SGHTS, CDR2 YDEGEE. As processed by the authors: Amplifying reference gene primers gave estimates of nucleated cell counts. The method was immunoSEQ multiplex PCR; TCRdb's version includes in-frame clones alone and lacks a portion of them. From that table come the V and J calls and clone size; the DNA was used to work out D and trimming. The sample lists roughly 260,000 clones, about four fifths occurring once.

The material sequenced was PBMCs or T cells enriched from blood (not recorded which). J is TRBJ1-5 and V is TRBV5-8, with D possibly matching TRBD1 (5 bases). This sequence was found in a woman in her thirties or forties who had been exposed to COVID-19. CDR3 DNA: TGTGCCAGCACTTCTGGAGGGGTTCAGCCCCAGCATTTT. It is translated as CASTSGGVQPQHF.